This T cell receptor (beta chain) stems from a study of somatic mutations in cytotoxic T cells in rheumatoid arthritis. As for the study in general: Blood from the patient (about 29 ml EDTA) was drawn right after diagnosis, pretreatment. Overall study results and limits: The clonality of CD8+ T cells was not significantly different between rheumatoid arthritis patients and age-matched healthy controls. Unlike healthy controls, rheumatoid arthritis patients had CD8+ clonality that increased with age. With roughly 65 patients examined, several had a largest CD8+ clone exceeding 20% of CD8+ cells.

Comment on this clone: Its specificity is not known.

The germline V gene has CDR1 LNHDA and CDR2 SQIVND (reference sequence). The CDR3 runs to 14 residues. V was shortened by 4 bases and J by 2 bases, with 10 bases between the two germline ends. Some clones are missing from TCRdb's copy, which holds only in-frame ones; the method was immunoSEQ multiplex PCR. Found here are roughly 18,000 clones, around 83% of them singletons; the top ten hold 28%. The sample was CD8+ T cells sorted from blood. This chain uses TRBV19 with TRBJ2-3, with D perhaps given as TRBD1 or TRBD2 (6 bases each). The TCR sequence derives from an adult with rheumatoid arthritis. In nucleotides, the CDR3 is TGTGCCAGTAGTACAGGGGACTCCACAGATACGCAGTATTTT. This sequence encodes CASSTGDSTDTQYF.